This entry lists 13 T cell receptor beta chains sequenced from one sample in a study of patients and donors after allogeneic stem cell transplantation. TCRdb re-derived calls from the RT-PCR reads in MiXCR, one entry per CDR3 protein. Of 16,000 or so distinct CDR3 sequences listed, 27% are singletons. The sequenced material came from blood, either unsorted or a sorted T cell fraction (not recorded which). Source of these receptors: a human donor who was either an allogeneic HSCT recipient or a stem cell or donor lymphocyte infusion donor (not recorded which). It is not recorded whose cells these are; they may come from a transplant donor.

This clonotype was seen at least ten times. This chain connects TRBV20-1 to TRBJ1-1, with 8 bases lining up with TRBD1. The V gene's germline CDR1 is DFQATT and CDR2 SNEGSKA (reference sequence). There are 14 residues in the CDR3. The trim removed 4 bases at V and 1 base at J, leaving 5 bases unmatched. The DNA for the CDR3 is TGCAGTGCTACATCGGACAGGGAGAACACTGAAGCTTTCTTT. It is translated as CSATSDRENTEAFF.

CDR3 residues: CAWRAWTAYGYTF. In DNA, the CDR3 is TGTGCCTGGAGAGCCTGGACAGCCTATGGCTACACCTTC. The chain has TRBV30 and TRBJ1-2; tentatively, D is TRBD1 (6 bases). The CDR3 runs 13 residues. The V and J ends lost 3 bases and 4 bases respectively, with 12 bases between them. Germline CDR1 and CDR2: GTSNPN and SVGIG (reference sequence).

This clonotype was recorded a few times. The V call is TRBV18, the J call TRBJ1-6; D might be TRBD1 (6 bases). The length of the CDR3 is 13 residues. V was trimmed by 2 bases and J by 12 bases, leaving 11 bases between them. Germline V CDR1 and CDR2: KGHSH, LQKENI. The CDR3 reads CASSPTPGVPLHF. The CDR3 DNA reads TGTGCCAGCTCACCAACGCCAGGGGTACCCCTCCACTTT.

The chain combines TRBV19 with TRBJ1-1, with TRBD1 identical over 8 bases. Per germline, CDR1 LNHDA and CDR2 SQIVND (reference sequence). With V trimmed by 5 bases and J by 4 bases, 3 bases remained unmatched. This CDR3 contains 13 residues. The CDR3 spells CASSVGTGTEAFF. The CDR3 nucleotides read TGTGCCAGTAGTGTCGGGACAGGCACTGAAGCTTTCTTT.

This clonotype has only a few counts. The rearrangement uses TRBV20-1 and TRBJ1-5, with 10 bases lining up with TRBD1. This CDR3 contains 15 residues. Germline values: CDR1 DFQATT, CDR2 SNEGSKA (reference sequence). After removal of 6 bases from V and 1 base from J, the junction contained 6 bases not matched to a gene. The DNA for the CDR3 is TGCAGTGCCTGGGGGACAGGGGAAAGCAATCAGCCCCAGCATTTT. This translates into CSAWGTGESNQPQHF.

This clonotype was observed a handful of times. This chain connects TRBV4-3 to TRBJ1-2; 7 bases line up with TRBD1. The germline CDR1 and CDR2 sequences are LGHNA and YSLEER. J was trimmed by 8 bases and V by 4 bases; bases with no gene match: 7. The CDR3 spans 13 residues. CDR3 nucleotides: TGCGCCAGCAGCCTGGGCAGGGGGGTAGGCTACACCTTC. Protein: CASSLGRGVGYTF.

This clonotype has a handful of counts. This chain joins TRBV28 and TRBJ1-2; D uncertain. Deletions cut 8 bases from V and 1 base from J, with 14 bases between. Germline values: CDR1 MDHEN, CDR2 SYDVKM. CDR3 size: 14 residues. The CDR3: CASRQELLNYGYTF. CDR3 bases: TGTGCCAGCCGGCAGGAACTCCTTAACTATGGCTACACCTTC.

This clonotype counts as medium-sized (0.01 to 0.1%). The chain uses TRBV25-1 and TRBJ1-6, with 10 bases identical to TRBD1. The CDR3 runs to 16 residues. Germline trimming cut 4 bases from V and 5 bases from J; bases unmatched to any gene: 5. CDR1 and CDR2 (germline): MGHDK, SYGVNS. The CDR3 bases are TGTGCCAGCAGTGTTCCCGGGACAGGGGATAATTCACCCCTCCACTTT. Its translation: CASSVPGTGDNSPLHF.

The chain combines TRBV12-3 or TRBV12-4 with TRBJ1-5, with D uncertain. CDR3 size: 15 residues. Trimming removed 2 bases at V and 6 bases at J, with 14 bases between. The CDR3 region is CASSLSRAWSQPQHF. CDR3 nucleotides: TGTGCCAGCAGTTTAAGTAGGGCATGGAGTCAGCCCCAGCATTTT.

The chain combines TRBV7-8 with TRBJ1-2, with 8 bases lining up with TRBD1. The CDR3 is 13 residues long. Germline V gene lookup returns CDR1 SGHVS and CDR2 FQNEAQ. Trimming removed 5 bases from V and 4 bases from J; junction bases left unmatched: 3. As DNA, the CDR3 is TGTGCCAGCAGCAAGACAGGGGCCTATGGCTACACCTTC. This codes for CASSKTGAYGYTF.

V is TRBV12-3 or TRBV12-4 and J is TRBJ1-2; 9 bases line up with TRBD1. J was trimmed by 11 bases and V by 6 bases; bases with no gene match: 10. This CDR3 region has 13 residues. CDR3 sequence reads: CASSLTGQGKYTF. The CDR3 nucleotides are TGTGCCAGCAGCCTTACGGGACAGGGAAAGTACACCTTC.

The chain links TRBV10-3 to TRBJ1-5; tentatively, D is TRBD1 (6 bases). V lost 3 bases and J lost 6, with 15 bases in between. Germline V gives CDR1 ENHRY, CDR2 SYGVKD. The CDR3 runs 15 residues. The CDR3 DNA is TGTGCCATCAGTGACGGGGGCGGAGGGGCTCAGCCCCAGCATTTT. The encoded protein is CAISDGGGGAQPQHF.

CDR3 DNA: TGCAGTGCCACTAGGATCGGGGGAGATACGCAGTATTTT. Encoded protein: CSATRIGGDTQYF. The genes are TRBV20-1 and TRBJ2-3; D may be TRBD2 (6 bases). V lost 6 bases and J 5 bases, leaving 15 bases between the germline ends. Germline values: CDR1 DFQATT, CDR2 SNEGSKA (reference sequence). The CDR3 is 13 residues long.